These T cell receptor beta chains were read from a single sample in a study of CD8 T cells in ankylosing spondylitis. MiXCR, applied by TCRdb to the 5' RACE reads, yields one record per CDR3 protein. The repertoire consists of a few hundred thousand distinct CDR3 sequences, with around 21% occurring once and the leading ten covering under 4%. Sample: blood, either unsorted or a sorted T cell fraction (not recorded which). The source of these receptors is a female donor with ankylosing spondylitis or in good health (not recorded which). The CDR3 runs from the conserved cysteine through the conserved F or W. Fields, in order: J gene, clone size, D gene, V gene, CDR3 DNA, CDR3 protein. The D gene is left open where the match is weak. The size of a clone is reported for some rows only, either as once, few or many, or as a class for expanded clones.

J gene: TRBJ2-2; clone size: few; D gene: -; V gene: TRBV12-3/TRBV12-4; CDR3 DNA: TGTGCCAGCAGCCCGGGGACAGCGGGAACCGGGGAGCTGTTTTTT; CDR3 protein: CASSPGTAGTGELFF
J gene: TRBJ2-2; clone size: -; D gene: TRBD2; V gene: TRBV6-2/TRBV6-3; CDR3 DNA: TGTGCCAGCAGGCCGGGACTAGCGATCACCGGGGAGCTGTTTTTT; CDR3 protein: CASRPGLAITGELFF
J gene: TRBJ2-2; clone size: -; D gene: -; V gene: TRBV11-2; CDR3 DNA: TGTGCCAGCAGCTCGTTGTCGGGGGAAGGGGAGCTGTTTTTT; CDR3 protein: CASSSLSGEGELFF
J gene: TRBJ1-4; clone size: once; D gene: -; V gene: TRBV5-6; CDR3 DNA: TGTGCCAGCAGCTTCAACGGGCTGGGTGAAAAACTGTTTTTT; CDR3 protein: CASSFNGLGEKLFF
J gene: TRBJ2-1; clone size: few; D gene: TRBD2; V gene: TRBV7-2; CDR3 DNA: TGTGCCAGCAGCTCTCTAGCGGGGAGGTACAATGAGCAGTTCTTC; CDR3 protein: CASSSLAGRYNEQFF
J gene: TRBJ2-5; clone size: few; D gene: -; V gene: TRBV10-3; CDR3 DNA: TGTGCCATCACCAGACAGCCTCAAGAGACCCAGTACTTC; CDR3 protein: CAITRQPQETQYF
J gene: TRBJ1-2; clone size: few; D gene: TRBD1; V gene: TRBV30; CDR3 DNA: TGTGCCTGGAAGAAGGACAGGACAAACTATGGCTACACCTTC; CDR3 protein: CAWKKDRTNYGYTF
J gene: TRBJ2-2; clone size: few; D gene: -; V gene: TRBV5-1; CDR3 DNA: TGCGCCAGCAGCCCAAGGGACTACACCGGGGAGCTGTTTTTT; CDR3 protein: CASSPRDYTGELFF
J gene: TRBJ2-5; clone size: -; D gene: -; V gene: TRBV6-5; CDR3 DNA: TGTGCCAGCAGTTGGGGCCGGCCCTACGAGACCCAGTACTTC; CDR3 protein: CASSWGRPYETQYF
J gene: TRBJ2-7; clone size: -; D gene: -; V gene: TRBV2; CDR3 DNA: TGTGCCAGCACCCTCATCGCCGAGCAGTACTTC; CDR3 protein: CASTLIAEQYF
J gene: TRBJ2-5; clone size: -; D gene: -; V gene: TRBV7-2; CDR3 DNA: TGTGCCAGCAGCTTAGTGTGGGCTGGGGGGGCAGAGACCCAGTACTTC; CDR3 protein: CASSLVWAGGAETQYF
J gene: TRBJ1-6; clone size: many; D gene: -; V gene: TRBV12-3/TRBV12-4; CDR3 DNA: TGTGCCAGCAGCCGGGAATCGGATAATTCACCCCTCCACTTT; CDR3 protein: CASSRESDNSPLHF
J gene: TRBJ1-1; clone size: few; D gene: -; V gene: TRBV29-1; CDR3 DNA: TGCAGCGTTACCTCCCCCGGGAACACTGAAGCTTTCTTT; CDR3 protein: CSVTSPGNTEAFF
J gene: TRBJ2-3; clone size: few; D gene: -; V gene: TRBV20-1; CDR3 DNA: TGCAGTGCCCCGTTAACAGATACGCAGTATTTT; CDR3 protein: CSAPLTDTQYF
J gene: TRBJ2-1; clone size: -; D gene: TRBD2; V gene: TRBV20-1; CDR3 DNA: TGCAGTGCTAGTTTACTAGCGGGAGGCTCCTACAATGAGCAGTTCTTC; CDR3 protein: CSASLLAGGSYNEQFF
J gene: TRBJ1-5; clone size: -; D gene: -; V gene: TRBV28; CDR3 DNA: TGTGCCAGCAGTTCGACAGGTTTTTTGCCCCAGCATTTT; CDR3 protein: CASSSTGFLPQHF
J gene: TRBJ2-7; clone size: many; D gene: -; V gene: TRBV12-3/TRBV12-4; CDR3 DNA: TGTGCCAGCAGTCCCAGGACCGCACTGGGCCACGAGCAGTACTTC; CDR3 protein: CASSPRTALGHEQYF
J gene: TRBJ2-3; clone size: -; D gene: -; V gene: TRBV24-1; CDR3 DNA: TGTGCCACCAGTGATCCCGGACAGGGAGGGACAGATACGCAGTATTTT; CDR3 protein: CATSDPGQGGTDTQYF
J gene: TRBJ2-5; clone size: -; D gene: TRBD2; V gene: TRBV20-1; CDR3 DNA: TGCAGAGCCCGAGGCCTAGCGGAAGGAAAGGAGACCCAGTACTTC; CDR3 protein: CRARGLAEGKETQYF
J gene: TRBJ2-3; clone size: -; D gene: TRBD2; V gene: TRBV3-1; CDR3 DNA: TGTGCCAGCAGCAAGACTAGCGGGATTGTCCCAGATACGCAGTATTTT; CDR3 protein: CASSKTSGIVPDTQYF
J gene: TRBJ1-1; clone size: -; D gene: -; V gene: TRBV6-6; CDR3 DNA: TGTGCCAGCAGCCCCTATGAGGGCACTGAAGCTTTCTTT; CDR3 protein: CASSPYEGTEAFF
J gene: TRBJ2-7; clone size: -; D gene: TRBD2; V gene: TRBV27; CDR3 DNA: TGTGCCAGCACCCGTGTGGGAGCGGGAGGCTTCTACGAGCAGTACTTC; CDR3 protein: CASTRVGAGGFYEQYF
J gene: TRBJ2-1; clone size: -; D gene: -; V gene: TRBV20-1; CDR3 DNA: TGCAGTGCTACCGGACTCCACAATGAGCAGTTCTTC; CDR3 protein: CSATGLHNEQFF
J gene: TRBJ2-7; clone size: few; D gene: -; V gene: TRBV6-1; CDR3 DNA: TGTGCCAGCACCAACCAGGGGTCCAGCTCCTACGAGCAGTACTTC; CDR3 protein: CASTNQGSSSYEQYF
J gene: TRBJ2-5; clone size: -; D gene: -; V gene: TRBV29-1; CDR3 DNA: TGCAGCGTTAAGCCAGGGCAAGAGACCCAGTACTTC; CDR3 protein: CSVKPGQETQYF
J gene: TRBJ2-7; clone size: few; D gene: -; V gene: TRBV20-1; CDR3 DNA: TGCAGTGCAGGTATGATCGGGAGCTACGAGCAGTACTTC; CDR3 protein: CSAGMIGSYEQYF
J gene: TRBJ1-6; clone size: -; D gene: -; V gene: TRBV27; CDR3 DNA: TGTGCCAGCAGTTTAAAGTGGGAGAATTCACCCCTCCACTTT; CDR3 protein: CASSLKWENSPLHF
J gene: TRBJ2-2; clone size: -; D gene: -; V gene: TRBV12-3/TRBV12-4; CDR3 DNA: TGTGCCAGCGGGCGGGGTCCGAACACCGGGGAGCTGTTTTTT; CDR3 protein: CASGRGPNTGELFF
J gene: TRBJ2-1; clone size: few; D gene: TRBD2; V gene: TRBV6-1; CDR3 DNA: TGTGCCATCAGTGTGACTAGCGGGAGGGCCGGGTACAATGAGCAGTTCTTC; CDR3 protein: CAISVTSGRAGYNEQFF
J gene: TRBJ1-1; clone size: few; D gene: TRBD1; V gene: TRBV7-9; CDR3 DNA: TGTGCCAGCAGCTCCTCAGGGGGCTTTGGCACTGAAGCTTTCTTT; CDR3 protein: CASSSSGGFGTEAFF
J gene: TRBJ2-7; clone size: -; D gene: -; V gene: TRBV28; CDR3 DNA: TGTGCCACCTTCGAGGGTGGGACCTACGAGCAGTACTTC; CDR3 protein: CATFEGGTYEQYF
J gene: TRBJ1-1; clone size: -; D gene: -; V gene: TRBV4-3; CDR3 DNA: TGCGCCAGCAGCCAAGATCCTAGGGGGACCTCAGCTTTCTTT; CDR3 protein: CASSQDPRGTSAFF